This T cell receptor beta chain was profiled in a study of T-cell memory formation after mild COVID-19. This clonotype was recorded once. One entry per CDR3 protein, called by TCRdb with MiXCR from the 5' RACE reads. This table has about 160,000 distinct CDR3 sequences, around a third appearing once. Trimming removed 2 bases from V and 7 bases from J, with 9 bases in between. The CDR3 runs 12 residues. Germline CDR1 is SGHTS and CDR2 is YDEGEE. The sequence came from an adult woman who had mild COVID-19 (a few samples of this study predate the infection). Cell type and time point are not known. Sequenced sample: PBMCs or a T cell subset sorted from them (not recorded which). J is TRBJ1-2 and V is TRBV5-8; D is uncertain. The DNA of the CDR3 is TGTGCCAGCAGCTTAAAAGGATTTGGCTACACCTTC. Translating gives CASSLKGFGYTF.